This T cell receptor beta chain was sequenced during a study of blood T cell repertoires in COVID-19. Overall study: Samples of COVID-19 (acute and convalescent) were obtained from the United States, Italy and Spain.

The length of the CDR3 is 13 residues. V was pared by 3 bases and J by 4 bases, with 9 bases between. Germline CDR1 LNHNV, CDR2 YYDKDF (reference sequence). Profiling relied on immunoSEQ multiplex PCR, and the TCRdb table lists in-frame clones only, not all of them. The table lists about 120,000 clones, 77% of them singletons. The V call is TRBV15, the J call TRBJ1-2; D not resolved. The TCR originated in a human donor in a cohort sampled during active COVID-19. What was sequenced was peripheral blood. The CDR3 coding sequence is TGTGCCACCAGCAGCCCCCAGATCTATGGCTACACCTTC. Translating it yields CATSSPQIYGYTF.